These 19 T cell receptor beta chains share one sample of origin, sequenced in a study of cytomegalovirus exposure and HLA in healthy donors. 60 Vbeta and 13 Jbeta primers were used in PCR. Sequencing used immunoSEQ multiplex PCR; TCRdb keeps in-frame clones, though not all of them. The table shows around 130,000 clones, with around 85% occurring only once. Material: PBMCs. The receptors shown here come from a woman aged 25 to 39 in good health and CMV-seropositive.

The chain's CDR3 is CASSLGRDRGSYTEAFF. DNA for the CDR3: TGCGCCAGCAGCTTAGGAAGGGACAGGGGGTCCTACACTGAAGCTTTCTTT. The genes are TRBV5-1 and TRBJ1-1; TRBD1 matches at 11 bases. With 2 bases clipped from V and 3 bases from J, the junction kept 9 bases outside the gene matches. This CDR3 has 17 amino acids. Germline V gives CDR1 SGHRS, CDR2 YFSETQ.

The rearrangement links TRBV28 to TRBJ2-2; 7 bases match TRBD2. This CDR3 region has 14 residues. Germline trimming cut 7 bases from V and 5 bases from J; bases unmatched to any gene: 7. CDR1 MDHEN and CDR2 SYDVKM come from the germline V gene. CDR3 bases: TGTGCCAGCACGTCGCGGGGGACTACCGGGGAGCTGTTTTTT. This translates into CASTSRGTTGELFF. Drawing the rest from reference TRBV28 and TRBJ2-2, the complete variable domain is DVKVTQSSRYLVKRTGEKVFLECVQDMDHENMFWYRQDPGLGLRLIYFSYDVKMKEKGDIPEGYSVSREKKERFSLILESASTNQTSMYLCASTSRGTTGELFFGEGSRLTVL.

This chain joins TRBV19 and TRBJ2-5; 10 positions match TRBD1. Germline V lookup: CDR1 LNHDA, CDR2 SQIVND (reference sequence). The CDR3 loop spans 14 amino acids. V lost 6 bases and J lost 5; bases outside the gene matches: 6. The CDR3, as DNA: TGTGCCAGTAGGCCGACAGGGGGCAGGGAGACCCAGTACTTC. The encoded protein is CASRPTGGRETQYF.

In its sample, this clone was seen once. The chain carries TRBV5-4 and TRBJ1-4; D unclear. The CDR3 has 13 amino acids. Germline V lookup: CDR1 SGHNT, CDR2 YYREEE (reference sequence). Trimming cost V 10 bases and J 7 bases, with 17 bases left between them. The CDR3 DNA is TGTGCCGCCTCGGGTCTGGAGGGTGAAAAACTGTTTTTT. Residues: CAASGLEGEKLFF.

The chain recombines TRBV18 with TRBJ1-5; D is undetermined. The CDR3 runs 13 residues. Trimming took off 3 bases at V and 5 bases at J, with 8 bases between the two ends. Germline V gene sequence: CDR1 KGHSH, CDR2 LQKENI. CDR3 loop: CASSPGLDQPQHF. The CDR3 DNA sequence: TGTGCCAGCTCACCTGGCCTCGATCAGCCCCAGCATTTT. Looking up the rest from reference TRBV18 and TRBJ1-5 gives the full variable domain: NAGVMQNPRHLVRRRGQEARLRCSPMKGHSHVYWYRQLPEEGLKFMVYLQKENIIDESGMPKERFSAEFPKEGPSILRIQQVVRGDSAAYFCASSPGLDQPQHFGDGTRLSIL.

In this sample, this clone turned up once. The J gene is TRBJ1-3, the V gene TRBV28; D remains unclear. The germline CDR1 and CDR2 sequences are MDHEN and SYDVKM. This CDR3 is built from 14 residues. Trimming took off 8 bases at V and 0 bases at J, with 11 bases between the two ends. CDR3 DNA: TGTGCCAGCGGGTTGCAGGTCTCTGGAAACACCATATATTTT. This encodes CASGLQVSGNTIYF.

This chain connects TRBV7-9 to TRBJ2-3, with D possibly matching TRBD1 (6 bases). The germline V and J ends were trimmed by 5 bases and 4 bases, with 13 bases remaining between them. Germline values: CDR1 SEHNR, CDR2 FQNEAQ (reference sequence). The length of the CDR3 is 14 residues. In nucleotides, the CDR3 is TGTGCCAGCAGCCCAGGGGTCGGGGCAGATACGCAGTATTTT. Its translation is CASSPGVGADTQYF.

A remark on this clone: The sample contains more than one DNA sequence encoding this CDR3. The V gene is TRBV27, the J gene TRBJ1-3, with a possible D match to TRBD1 (5 bases). From germline, CDR1 is MNHEY and CDR2 SMNVEV (reference sequence). The germline V and J ends were trimmed by 2 bases and 0 bases, with 8 bases remaining between them. This CDR3 has 15 amino acids. CDR3 in amino acids: CASSLQGSSGNTIYF. Written as DNA, the CDR3 is TGTGCCAGCAGTTTACAGGGCTCCTCTGGAAACACCATATATTTT.

The chain recombines TRBV28 with TRBJ2-6; the D is unclear. The germline V gene has CDR1 MDHEN and CDR2 SYDVKM. V lost 3 bases to trimming and J lost 4 bases, with 4 bases between them. The length of the CDR3 is 13 residues. The CDR3 DNA reads as TGTGCCAGCAGTTTGGAGGGGGCCAACGTCCTGACTTTC. This codes for CASSLEGANVLTF.

The chain links TRBV28 to TRBJ2-1; TRBD2 is a possible D gene (6 bases). The CDR3 loop spans 15 amino acids. V was trimmed by 6 bases and J by 2 bases, leaving 14 bases between them. In germline, CDR1 is MDHEN, CDR2 SYDVKM. CDR3 residues: CASSPLAVPYNEQFF. CDR3 in DNA: TGTGCCAGCAGCCCTTTAGCGGTTCCCTACAATGAGCAGTTCTTC.

This clone was seen once. The genes are TRBV5-1 and TRBJ1-4; D is perhaps TRBD1 (6 bases). CDR1 is SGHRS and CDR2 is YFSETQ in the germline V gene. The CDR3 is 15 amino acids. V was shortened by 0 bases and J by 2 bases, with 8 bases between the two germline ends. CDR3 DNA sequence: TGCGCCAGCAGCTTGGAGGGGGTGACTAATGAAAAACTGTTTTTT. The encoded protein is CASSLEGVTNEKLFF. Together with reference TRBV5-1 and TRBJ1-4, the CDR3 gives the full variable domain: KAGVTQTPRYLIKTRGQQVTLSCSPISGHRSVSWYQQTPGQGLQFLFEYFSETQRNKGNFPGRFSGRQFSNSRSEMNVSTLELGDSALYLCASSLEGVTNEKLFFGSGTQLSVL.

This chain uses TRBV7-9 with TRBJ2-7; possible D gene TRBD2, 5 bases. Germline assignment: CDR1 SEHNR and CDR2 FQNEAQ (reference sequence). Trimming took 3 bases from V and 6 from J, leaving 9 bases between them. CDR3 length: 12 amino acids. CDR3 DNA: TGTGCCAGCAGCTTGGGAGACTCCGAGCAGTACTTC. This sequence encodes CASSLGDSEQYF.

The CDR3 DNA reads as TGTGCCAGCAGCCCCTACGAGCGGGAGTCCTACGAGCAGTACTTC. This translates into CASSPYERESYEQYF. This rearrangement joins TRBV9 to TRBJ2-7, with 8 bases identical to TRBD2. The CDR3 consists of 15 residues. V trimming: 4 bases; J trimming: 1 base; junction bases outside the gene matches: 7. The germline gives CDR1 SGDLS, CDR2 YYNGEE.

The chain couples TRBV9 to TRBJ2-1, with 8 bases matching TRBD1. V was pared by 3 bases and J by 3 bases, with 5 bases of the junction left unmatched. The germline V gene has CDR1 SGDLS and CDR2 YYNGEE. The CDR3 loop spans 15 amino acids. The CDR3: CASSARQGRYNEQFF. The CDR3 DNA is TGTGCCAGCAGCGCTAGACAGGGGCGCTACAATGAGCAGTTCTTC.

The V call is TRBV7-9, the J call TRBJ1-1; tentative D call: TRBD1 (5 bases). V was cut by 2 bases and J by 5 bases, with 12 bases left in between. The CDR3 has 14 residues. CDR1 and CDR2 (germline): SEHNR, FQNEAQ (reference sequence). The CDR3 reads CASSLRGGETEAFF. The CDR3 DNA is TGTGCCAGCAGCTTACGGGGCGGGGAAACTGAAGCTTTCTTT.

The J gene is TRBJ1-1, the V gene TRBV30; the D gene is possibly TRBD1 (6 bases). Germline CDR1 GTSNPN, CDR2 SVGIG (reference sequence). V shed 4 bases and J shed 9 bases, with 18 bases lying between them. This CDR3 contains 13 residues. This CDR3 is CAWKGGNREKAFF. The CDR3 DNA is TGTGCCTGGAAGGGGGGGAACAGGGAGAAAGCTTTCTTT. The whole variable domain, filled in from reference TRBV30 and TRBJ1-1, reads SQTIHQWPATLVQPVGSPLSLECTVEGTSNPNLYWYRQAAGRGLQLLFYSVGIGQISSEVPQNLSASRPQDRQFILSSKKLLLSDSGFYLCAWKGGNREKAFFGQGTRLTVV.

The rearrangement links TRBV4-1 to TRBJ2-1; 15 bases are a match to TRBD2. Germline assignment: CDR1 MGHRA and CDR2 YSYEKL. Unmatched junction bases numbered 4, after V lost 1 base and J lost 3 bases. The CDR3 contains 18 residues. The CDR3, as DNA: TGCGCCAGCAGCCAAGGGACTAGCGGGAGGGCCTACTACAATGAGCAGTTCTTC. The encoded protein is CASSQGTSGRAYYNEQFF.

This clone was found once. The rearrangement uses TRBV5-1 and TRBJ1-1; D may be TRBD1 (6 bases). Germline values: CDR1 SGHRS, CDR2 YFSETQ. Trimming took 3 bases from V and 2 from J, leaving 17 bases between them. CDR3 length: 16 residues. CDR3 sequence (DNA): TGCGCCAGCAGCTATCTCGGACAGACTGTTAACACTGAAGCTTTCTTT. Protein: CASSYLGQTVNTEAFF.

This clone was observed once. V usage is TRBV6-5 and J usage is TRBJ1-2; D is unresolved. The CDR3 has 14 residues. Germline CDR1 reads MNHEY; CDR2 reads SVGAGI. V gave up 5 bases and J gave up 0 bases, with 10 bases separating them. The DNA of the CDR3 is TGTGCCAGCAGTGGGCAGATGTCTAACTATGGCTACACCTTC. Protein product: CASSGQMSNYGYTF.